This TCR beta chain was sequenced for a study of shared clonotypes between healthy human individuals. Turning to this clone: Its specificity is not known.

Study-level points and caveats: What naive subsets generally showed was a larger estimated richness than memory subsets showed. In contrast to clonotypes shared by all four donors, non-shared clonotypes had lower generation probabilities.

Naivety among CD8 cells was defined by CD45RO negativity and positive CCR7 selection, thereby excluding terminally differentiated effector memory CD45RA+ cells. Samples underwent the assay at deep level. Study processing details: For the immunoSEQ data, sequences were junction-only without quality scores, so filtering differed. Profiled with immunoSEQ multiplex PCR; TCRdb holds only in-frame clones, not every one. The V and J calls and clone size were taken over from that table, and D and trimming were inferred from the DNA. The sample shows around 2.1 million clones, 90% to 95% of them seen only once. The germline gives CDR1 MDHEN, CDR2 SYDVKM. The CDR3 runs to 17 residues. V shed 7 bases and J shed 0 bases, with 19 bases lying between them.

The source of this sequence is a man aged 18 to 29 in good health. Some clones in this sample may be carry-over from other donors' samples. This chain joins TRBV28 and TRBJ1-5; D possibly corresponds to TRBD1 (5 bases). Sequenced sample: naive CD8+ T cells from PBMCs. The CDR3: CASNPEGRPYSNQPQHF. The CDR3 region has the DNA TGTGCCAGCAACCCCGAGGGGCGGCCTTATAGCAATCAGCCCCAGCATTTT.